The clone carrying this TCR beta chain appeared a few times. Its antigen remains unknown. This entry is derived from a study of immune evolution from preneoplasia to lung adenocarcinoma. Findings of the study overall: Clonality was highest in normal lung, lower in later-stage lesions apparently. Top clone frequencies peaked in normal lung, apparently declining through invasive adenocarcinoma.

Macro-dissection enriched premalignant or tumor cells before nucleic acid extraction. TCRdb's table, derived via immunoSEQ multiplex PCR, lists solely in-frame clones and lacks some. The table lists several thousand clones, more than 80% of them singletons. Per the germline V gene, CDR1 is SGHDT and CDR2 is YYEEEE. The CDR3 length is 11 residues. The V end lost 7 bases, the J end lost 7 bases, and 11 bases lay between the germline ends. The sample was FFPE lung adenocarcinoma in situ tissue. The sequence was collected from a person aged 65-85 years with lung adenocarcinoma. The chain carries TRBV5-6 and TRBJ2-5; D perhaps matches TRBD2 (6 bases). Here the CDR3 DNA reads TGTGCCAGCGCTCTGGGGGGGACCCAGTACTTC. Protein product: CASALGGTQYF. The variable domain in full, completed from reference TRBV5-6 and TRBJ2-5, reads DAGVTQSPTHLIKTRGQQVTLRCSPKSGHDTVSWYQQALGQGPQFIFQYYEEEERQRGNFPDRFSGHQFPNYSSELNVNALLLGDSALYLCASALGGTQYFGPGTRLLVL.